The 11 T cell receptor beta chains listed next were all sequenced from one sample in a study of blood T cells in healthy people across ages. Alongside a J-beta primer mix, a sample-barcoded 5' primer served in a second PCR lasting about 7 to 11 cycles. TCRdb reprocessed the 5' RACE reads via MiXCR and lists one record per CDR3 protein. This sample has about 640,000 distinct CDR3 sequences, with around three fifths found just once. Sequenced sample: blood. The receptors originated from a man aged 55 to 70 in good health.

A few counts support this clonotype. The CDR3 spells CASSRLADQYF. For the CDR3, the DNA is TGTGCCAGCAGTAGACTAGCGGATCAGTACTTC. The chain uses TRBV2 and TRBJ2-4, with 9 positions matching TRBD2. Unmatched junction bases numbered 2, after V lost 5 bases and J lost 12 bases. The CDR3 length is 11 residues. Germline V gene lookup returns CDR1 SNHLY and CDR2 FYNNEI.

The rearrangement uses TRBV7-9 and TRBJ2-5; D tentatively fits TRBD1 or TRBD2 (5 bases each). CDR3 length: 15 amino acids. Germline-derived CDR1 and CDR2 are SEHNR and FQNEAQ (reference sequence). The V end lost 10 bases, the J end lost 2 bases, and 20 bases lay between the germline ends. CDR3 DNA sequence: TGTGCCACCCAGGGACGGATGGGGTCTCAAGAGACCCAGTACTTC. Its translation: CATQGRMGSQETQYF.

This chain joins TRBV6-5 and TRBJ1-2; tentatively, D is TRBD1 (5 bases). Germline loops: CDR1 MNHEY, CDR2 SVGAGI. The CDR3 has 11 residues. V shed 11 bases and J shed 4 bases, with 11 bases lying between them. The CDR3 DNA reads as TGTGCCGCCCGGGACGGCTATGGCTACACCTTC. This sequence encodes CAARDGYGYTF.

In DNA form, the CDR3 reads TGTGCCACCAGCAGAGATCTGGCAGGGGACTATGGCTACACCTTC. This gives the protein CATSRDLAGDYGYTF. This chain links TRBV15 with TRBJ1-2; TRBD1 might be the D (6 bases). Trimming left V 0 bases short and J 3 bases short, with 11 bases between. Germline CDR1 LNHNV, CDR2 YYDKDF (reference sequence). The CDR3 covers 15 residues. The variable domain in full, with the rest retrieved from reference TRBV15 and TRBJ1-2, is DAMVIQNPRYQVTQFGKPVTLSCSQTLNHNVMYWYQQKSSQAPKLLFHYYDKDFNNEADTPDNFQSRRPNTSFCFLDIRSPGLGDTAMYLCATSRDLAGDYGYTFGSGTRLTVV.

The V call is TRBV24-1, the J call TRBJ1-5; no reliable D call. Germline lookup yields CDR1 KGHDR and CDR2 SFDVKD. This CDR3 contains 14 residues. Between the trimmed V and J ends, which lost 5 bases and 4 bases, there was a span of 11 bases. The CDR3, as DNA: TGTGCCACCAGTGGTCCAGCTGGGAATCAGCCCCAGCATTTT. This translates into CATSGPAGNQPQHF.

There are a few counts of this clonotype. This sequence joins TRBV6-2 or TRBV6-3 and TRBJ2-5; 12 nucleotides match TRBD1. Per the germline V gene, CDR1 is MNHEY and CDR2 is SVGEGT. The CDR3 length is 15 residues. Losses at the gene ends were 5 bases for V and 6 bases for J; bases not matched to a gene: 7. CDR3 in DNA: TGTGCCAGCAGTGGGACAGGGGGCTTCGCAAAGACCCAGTACTTC. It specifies CASSGTGGFAKTQYF.

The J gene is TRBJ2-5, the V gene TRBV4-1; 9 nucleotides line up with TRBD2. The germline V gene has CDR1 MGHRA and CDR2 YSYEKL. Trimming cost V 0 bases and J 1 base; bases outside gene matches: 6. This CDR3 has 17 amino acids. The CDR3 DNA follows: TGCGCCAGCAGCCAAGATTCTGGCGGGGGGGCCCAAGAGACCCAGTACTTC. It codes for CASSQDSGGGAQETQYF.

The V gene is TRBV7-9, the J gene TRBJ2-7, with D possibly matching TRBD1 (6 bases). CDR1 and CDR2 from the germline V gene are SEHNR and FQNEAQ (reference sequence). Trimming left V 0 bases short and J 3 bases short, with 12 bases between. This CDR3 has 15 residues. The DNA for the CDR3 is TGTGCCAGCAGCTTAGCGGGGACACACCACTACGAGCAGTACTTC. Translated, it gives CASSLAGTHHYEQYF.

In DNA, the CDR3 is TGTGCCAGCAGCTTGGCCTGGGGTTCGGGGGACGAGCAGTACTTC. As protein: CASSLAWGSGDEQYF. This rearrangement joins TRBV5-5 to TRBJ2-7; D perhaps matches TRBD2 (6 bases). The CDR3 consists of 15 residues. With 0 bases removed from V and 5 bases from J, the gap between germline ends came to 15 bases. Germline V gene data show CDR1 as SGHKS and CDR2 as YYEKEE (reference sequence).

CDR3 sequence: CSVASGDQPQHF. CDR3 sequence (DNA): TGCAGCGTCGCCTCAGGAGATCAGCCCCAGCATTTT. J is TRBJ1-5 and V is TRBV29-1; D is undetermined. The CDR3 contains 12 residues. The ends were cut back, 6 bases at V and 5 bases at J, with 11 bases in the middle. CDR1 and CDR2 from the germline V gene are SQVTM and ANQGSEA.

The CDR3 DNA reads as TGCGCCAGCAGCTGGAGAGGACAGGGCTATAATGAGCAGTTCTTC. Translated, it gives CASSWRGQGYNEQFF. The chain is built from TRBV5-1 and TRBJ2-1, with TRBD1 matching over 8 bases. CDR1 and CDR2 from the germline V gene are SGHRS and YFSETQ. V shed 3 bases, J shed 7 bases, and the junction held 9 bases outside the gene matches. CDR3 length: 15 residues.